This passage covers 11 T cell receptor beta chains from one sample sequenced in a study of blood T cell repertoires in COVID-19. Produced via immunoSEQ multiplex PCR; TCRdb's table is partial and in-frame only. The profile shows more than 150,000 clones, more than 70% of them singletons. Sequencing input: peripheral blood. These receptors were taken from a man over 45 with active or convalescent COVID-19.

The CDR3 bases are TGTGCCAGCACCCCCGTGGGGGGATCGGTCTCTGGGGCCAACGTCCTGACTTTC. It yields the protein CASTPVGGSVSGANVLTF. The genes are TRBV6-2 or TRBV6-3 and TRBJ2-6; a weak D match, TRBD2 (6 bases). The CDR3 has 18 residues. The germline gives CDR1 MNHEY, CDR2 SVGEGT. Trimming shortened V by 7 bases and J by 0 bases, and 19 bases separated the two germline ends.

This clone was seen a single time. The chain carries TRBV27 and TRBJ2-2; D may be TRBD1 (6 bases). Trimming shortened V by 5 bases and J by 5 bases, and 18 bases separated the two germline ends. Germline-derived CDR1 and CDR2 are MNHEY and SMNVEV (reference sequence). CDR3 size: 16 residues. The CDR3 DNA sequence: TGTGCCAGCAGTCCAAACAGGGCCGTCGGAACCGGGGAGCTGTTTTTT. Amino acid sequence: CASSPNRAVGTGELFF.

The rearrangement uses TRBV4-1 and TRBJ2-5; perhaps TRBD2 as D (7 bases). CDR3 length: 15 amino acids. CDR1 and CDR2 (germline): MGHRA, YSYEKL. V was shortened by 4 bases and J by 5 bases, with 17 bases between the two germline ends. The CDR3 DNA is TGCGCCAGCAGCCCCTTTTTTGGGGGGGCGGAGACCCAGTACTTC. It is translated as CASSPFFGGAETQYF.

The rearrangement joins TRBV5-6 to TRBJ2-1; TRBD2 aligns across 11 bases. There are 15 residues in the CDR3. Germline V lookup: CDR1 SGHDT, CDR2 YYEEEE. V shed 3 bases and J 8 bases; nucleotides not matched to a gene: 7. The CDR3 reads CASSSGLAGRDEQFF. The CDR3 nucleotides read TGTGCCAGCAGCTCAGGACTAGCGGGTAGGGATGAGCAGTTCTTC.

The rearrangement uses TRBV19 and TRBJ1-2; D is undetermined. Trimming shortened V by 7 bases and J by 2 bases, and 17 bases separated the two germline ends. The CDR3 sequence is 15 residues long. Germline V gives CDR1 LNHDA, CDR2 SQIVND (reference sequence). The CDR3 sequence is CASNEGGSRNYGYTF. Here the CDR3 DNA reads TGTGCCAGTAATGAGGGTGGATCGAGAAACTATGGCTACACCTTC.

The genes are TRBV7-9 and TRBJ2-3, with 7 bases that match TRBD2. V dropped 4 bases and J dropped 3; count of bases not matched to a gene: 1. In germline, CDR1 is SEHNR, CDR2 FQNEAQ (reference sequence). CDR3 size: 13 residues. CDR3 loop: CASSSLATDTQYF. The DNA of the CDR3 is TGTGCCAGCAGCTCACTAGCGACAGATACGCAGTATTTT.

The CDR3 is CASRQAGQGVGYTF. The CDR3 DNA follows: TGTGCCAGCAGACAGGCCGGACAGGGAGTAGGCTACACCTTC. V usage is TRBV7-8 and J usage is TRBJ1-2; 8 bases align to TRBD1. J was trimmed by 8 bases and V by 6 bases; bases with no gene match: 11. CDR1 SGHVS and CDR2 FQNEAQ come from the germline V gene. This CDR3 contains 14 residues.

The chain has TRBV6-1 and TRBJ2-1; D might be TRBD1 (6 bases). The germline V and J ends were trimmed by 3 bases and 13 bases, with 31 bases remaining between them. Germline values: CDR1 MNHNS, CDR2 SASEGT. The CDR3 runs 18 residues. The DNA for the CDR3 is TGTGCCAGCAGTGATGCCGGGACACCTATATCCCATAGCCCACGTCAGTTCTTC. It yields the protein CASSDAGTPISHSPRQFF.

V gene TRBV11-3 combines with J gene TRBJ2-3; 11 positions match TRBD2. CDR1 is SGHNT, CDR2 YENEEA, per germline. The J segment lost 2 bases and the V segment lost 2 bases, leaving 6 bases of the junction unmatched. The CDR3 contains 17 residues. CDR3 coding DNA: TGTGCCAGCAGCTTATGGGTAGCGGGAGGGACCACAGATACGCAGTATTTT. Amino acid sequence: CASSLWVAGGTTDTQYF.

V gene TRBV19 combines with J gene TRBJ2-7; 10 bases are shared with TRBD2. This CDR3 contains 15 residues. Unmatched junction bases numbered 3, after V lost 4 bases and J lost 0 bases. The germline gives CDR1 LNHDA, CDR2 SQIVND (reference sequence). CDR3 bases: TGTGCCAGTAGTACCGGGACTAGCGCCTCCTACGAGCAGTACTTC. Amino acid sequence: CASSTGTSASYEQYF.

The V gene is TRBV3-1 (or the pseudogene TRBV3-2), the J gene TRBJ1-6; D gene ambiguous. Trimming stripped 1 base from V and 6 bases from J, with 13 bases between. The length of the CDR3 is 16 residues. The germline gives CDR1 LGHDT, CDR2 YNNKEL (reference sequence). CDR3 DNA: TGTGCCAGCAGCCAAGTGGTACAGCTGGGTAATTCACCCCTCCACTTT. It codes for CASSQVVQLGNSPLHF.